The 18 T cell receptor beta chains presented below share a single source sample, sequenced in a study of blood T cell repertoires in COVID-19. TCRdb's table, derived via immunoSEQ multiplex PCR, lists solely in-frame clones and lacks some. The table has roughly 140,000 clones, roughly 80% seen once. Input material: peripheral blood. The origin of the receptors is a man aged 55 to 70 with acute or convalescent COVID-19.

The chain couples TRBV28 to TRBJ1-5; maybe TRBD1 (6 bases). Germline-derived CDR1 and CDR2 are MDHEN and SYDVKM. V lost 7 bases, J lost 1 base, and 17 bases lay in between. The CDR3 is 16 amino acids. This CDR3 is CASTHRQVLSNQPQHF. The CDR3 nucleotides are TGTGCCAGCACCCATCGACAGGTTCTAAGCAATCAGCCCCAGCATTTT. The full variable domain, rest sourced from reference TRBV28 and TRBJ1-5, is DVKVTQSSRYLVKRTGEKVFLECVQDMDHENMFWYRQDPGLGLRLIYFSYDVKMKEKGDIPEGYSVSREKKERFSLILESASTNQTSMYLCASTHRQVLSNQPQHFGDGTRLSIL.

This chain uses TRBV6-5 with TRBJ2-3; D is undetermined. The germline V and J ends were trimmed by 10 bases and 0 bases, with 14 bases remaining between them. The CDR3 runs 14 residues. Per the germline V gene, CDR1 is MNHEY and CDR2 is SVGAGI. CDR3 bases: TGTGCCACCCTCCGCGCAGGAAGCACAGATACGCAGTATTTT. Its translation: CATLRAGSTDTQYF.

The count of this clone is one. The chain links TRBV3-1 (or the pseudogene TRBV3-2) to TRBJ2-3; 7 bases line up with TRBD2. The V segment lost 4 bases and the J segment 3 bases; nucleotides outside the gene matches: 7. The CDR3 extends over 15 amino acids. CDR1 and CDR2 from the germline V gene are LGHDT and YNNKEL (reference sequence). CDR3 sequence reads: CASSLGLGSTDTQYF. CDR3 in DNA: TGTGCCAGCAGCCTTGGACTAGGATCAACAGATACGCAGTATTTT.

The V gene is TRBV27, the J gene TRBJ2-7, with TRBD2 identical over 7 bases. CDR3 size: 12 residues. The germline V gene encodes CDR1 MNHEY and CDR2 SMNVEV (reference sequence). V lost 5 bases and J lost 10; bases outside the gene matches: 8. The DNA of the CDR3 is TGTGCCAGCAGTACGGGCGGGAGCCTTCAGTACTTC. Translated, it gives CASSTGGSLQYF.

This clone was counted once. Here the CDR3 reads CASSGGTLQETQYF. CDR3 DNA sequence: TGTGCCAGCAGCGGGGGGACTCTCCAAGAGACCCAGTACTTC. This rearrangement joins TRBV9 to TRBJ2-5, with D possibly being TRBD2 (6 bases). Germline CDR1 reads SGDLS; CDR2 reads YYNGEE. The CDR3 contains 14 residues. V was shortened by 3 bases and J by 1 base, with 10 bases between the two germline ends.

The V call is TRBV19, the J call TRBJ2-1, with 11 bases lining up with TRBD2. Germline trimming cut 3 bases from V and 5 bases from J; bases unmatched to any gene: 9. This CDR3 contains 17 residues. Germline V gene data show CDR1 as LNHDA and CDR2 as SQIVND (reference sequence). The CDR3 DNA reads as TGTGCCAGTAGTATTGCCCGTAGCGGGAGGGCCGACAATGAGCAGTTCTTC. Its translation is CASSIARSGRADNEQFF.

The gene calls are TRBV4-1 and TRBJ2-7; D remains ambiguous. This CDR3 has 15 residues. The germline V gene encodes CDR1 MGHRA and CDR2 YSYEKL. Deletions cut 3 bases from V and 1 base from J, with 13 bases between. CDR3 residues: CASSQSPDYSYEQYF. The CDR3 DNA reads TGCGCCAGCAGCCAGAGCCCCGATTATTCCTACGAGCAGTACTTC.

The rearrangement links TRBV13 to TRBJ2-1; TRBD2 matches 12 bases. This CDR3 is 16 amino acids long. Germline V gene lookup returns CDR1 PRHDT and CDR2 FYEKMQ (reference sequence). V lost 4 bases, J lost 8 bases, and 9 bases stayed unmatched. The CDR3: CASSYRLAGVSDEQFF. The CDR3 bases are TGTGCCAGCAGCTACCGACTAGCGGGGGTATCGGATGAGCAGTTCTTC.

The chain carries TRBV9 and TRBJ1-3; 7 nucleotides agree with TRBD1. Germline CDR1 SGDLS, CDR2 YYNGEE. This CDR3 spans 15 amino acids. V trimming: 3 bases; J trimming: 0 bases; junction bases outside the gene matches: 3. The CDR3 sequence: CASSGDRISGNTIYF. The CDR3 DNA reads as TGTGCCAGCAGCGGGGACAGAATCTCTGGAAACACCATATATTTT.

V and J are TRBV6-2 or TRBV6-3 and TRBJ2-5, with 7 bases fitting TRBD1. Germline CDR1 MNHEY, CDR2 SVGEGT. The trim removed 7 bases at V and 4 bases at J, leaving 9 bases unmatched. This CDR3 comprises 14 residues. CDR3 sequence: CASIPQGSRETQYF. CDR3 coding DNA: TGTGCCAGCATCCCACAGGGGTCGAGAGAGACCCAGTACTTC.

The V gene is TRBV7-2, the J gene TRBJ2-1, with 8 bases that match TRBD2. V dropped 1 base and J dropped 4; count of bases not matched to a gene: 3. The CDR3 totals 15 residues. Per germline, CDR1 SGHTA and CDR2 FQGNSA. The CDR3 spells CASSLGGTRYNEQFF. CDR3 bases: TGTGCCAGCAGCTTAGGTGGGACTAGATACAATGAGCAGTTCTTC.

The genes are TRBV2 and TRBJ2-7; D perhaps matches TRBD2 (7 bases). Deletions cut 1 base from V and 0 bases from J, with 16 bases between. The CDR3 is 17 amino acids. Germline V lookup: CDR1 SNHLY, CDR2 FYNNEI. CDR3 nucleotide sequence: TGTGCCAGCAGTGAAGTGGCAGGGAGGGGGAGCTCCTACGAGCAGTACTTC. It codes for CASSEVAGRGSSYEQYF.

The chain joins TRBV28 to TRBJ2-7; TRBD1 might be the D (5 bases). Germline V gene lookup returns CDR1 MDHEN and CDR2 SYDVKM. This CDR3 has 17 amino acids. The V and J ends lost 5 bases and 7 bases respectively, with 27 bases between them. CDR3 region: CASSPTSGGLIGAEQYF. The CDR3 DNA reads as TGTGCCAGCAGTCCAACCTCGGGTGGGCTAATTGGGGCTGAGCAGTACTTC.

This clone was detected only a few times. This chain connects TRBV27 to TRBJ2-1; TRBD2 is a possible D gene (5 bases). The germline V and J ends were trimmed by 8 bases and 10 bases, with 9 bases remaining between them. CDR3 length equals 10 residues. Per germline, CDR1 MNHEY and CDR2 SMNVEV (reference sequence). The CDR3 DNA follows: TGTGCCAGCGACCGAGGGGAGCAGTTCTTC. It yields the protein CASDRGEQFF.

This clone was counted between two and nine times. The chain combines TRBV5-1 with TRBJ1-5, with D possibly matching TRBD1 (5 bases). Trimming removed 0 bases at V and 4 bases at J, with 11 bases between. The length of the CDR3 is 15 residues. Germline values: CDR1 SGHRS, CDR2 YFSETQ. CDR3 protein: CASSLDGHYNQPQHF. For the CDR3, the DNA is TGCGCCAGCAGCTTGGATGGACACTATAATCAGCCCCAGCATTTT.

This clone was observed a handful of times. The genes are TRBV2 and TRBJ1-2, with unresolved D. V lost 11 bases to trimming and J lost 5 bases, with 9 bases between them. This CDR3 spans 10 amino acids. Germline values: CDR1 SNHLY, CDR2 FYNNEI. The CDR3 loop is CADEGYGYTF. The CDR3 DNA reads as TGTGCCGACGAGGGTTATGGCTACACCTTC.

The chain combines TRBV6-5 with TRBJ2-1, with a weak D call TRBD1 (5 bases). V was trimmed by 2 bases and J by 4 bases, leaving 12 bases between them. CDR1 is MNHEY, CDR2 SVGAGI, per germline. This CDR3 comprises 15 residues. This CDR3 reads CASSYRARGYNEQFF. The CDR3 nucleotides read TGTGCCAGCAGTTACCGGGCTAGGGGATACAATGAGCAGTTCTTC.

With regard to this clone: The sample has other DNA sequences that encode this CDR3 too. The chain carries TRBV30 and TRBJ2-7; 8 nucleotides agree with TRBD2. V lost 4 bases to trimming and J lost 4 bases; unmatched junction nucleotides: 6. The CDR3 extends over 13 amino acids. Germline V lookup: CDR1 GTSNPN, CDR2 SVGIG (reference sequence). The CDR3, as DNA: TGTGCCTGGACTGGCCTAGCGGGTTACGAGCAGTACTTC. Translating it yields CAWTGLAGYEQYF.